A single sample is the source of the 24 T cell receptor beta chains below, sequenced in a study of T cell responses to AZD1222 COVID-19 vaccine. Method: immunoSEQ multiplex PCR; TCRdb's copy keeps in-frame clones and lacks some. The sample consists of about 110,000 clones, about 86% of them appearing once. Sample: peripheral blood, taken on day 0 of AZD1222 vaccination. Receptors were obtained from an adult in good health.

Only a few counts were recorded for this clone. The DNA of the CDR3 is TGTGCCAGCAGTCAGGGAGGGCACATTTCCACTAATGAAAAACTGTTTTTT. It translates to CASSQGGHISTNEKLFF. This chain connects TRBV2 to TRBJ1-4; D may be TRBD1 (5 bases). The CDR3 length is 17 residues. Trimming left V 5 bases short and J 2 bases short, with 18 bases between. Looked up from germline, CDR1 is SNHLY and CDR2 is FYNNEI.

The rearrangement links TRBV7-2 to TRBJ2-5; either TRBD1 or TRBD2 may supply D (7 bases each). The CDR3 has 15 residues. Trimming cost V 4 bases and J 4 bases, with 16 bases left between them. The germline gives CDR1 SGHTA, CDR2 FQGNSA. The CDR3 here is CASSSGGGPGETQYF. DNA of the CDR3: TGTGCCAGCAGCTCAGGGGGGGGGCCTGGAGAGACCCAGTACTTC.

The chain employs TRBV6-5 and TRBJ2-2; D not certain. The V gene lost 6 bases and the J gene lost 5 bases, with 10 bases spanning the gap. Germline V lookup: CDR1 MNHEY, CDR2 SVGAGI. The CDR3 loop spans 13 amino acids. The CDR3 DNA reads as TGTGCCAGCAGCCCCAGAAGAACCGGGGAGCTGTTTTTT. Encoded protein: CASSPRRTGELFF.

The gene calls are TRBV3-1 (or the pseudogene TRBV3-2) and TRBJ1-1, with D possibly being TRBD1 (5 bases). Germline CDR1 reads LGHDT; CDR2 reads YNNKEL (reference sequence). This CDR3 has 15 amino acids. Trimming pared 1 base from V and 4 bases from J, leaving 13 bases between. In nucleotides, the CDR3 is TGTGCCAGCAGCCAAGTACTAGGGGTGGGCACTGAAGCTTTCTTT. This translates into CASSQVLGVGTEAFF.

This chain links TRBV10-3 with TRBJ2-2; TRBD2 matches at 9 bases. Germline-derived CDR1 and CDR2 are ENHRY and SYGVKD. CDR3 size: 16 residues. The V gene end was trimmed by 10 bases and the J gene end by 2 bases; junction bases not matched to a gene: 11. CDR3 coding DNA: TGTGCCACCGGGGCGGGGGGGGCCTCTAACACCGGGGAGCTGTTTTTT. This translates into CATGAGGASNTGELFF.

The chain links TRBV6-5 to TRBJ1-1; 10 bases align to TRBD1. Germline-derived CDR1 and CDR2 are MNHEY and SVGAGI. The ends lost 6 bases at V and 5 bases at J; junction bases unmatched: 9. The CDR3 loop spans 15 amino acids. The CDR3 DNA sequence: TGTGCCAGCAGCCGTACGACAGGGGGCCTGACTGAAGCTTTCTTT. Encoded protein: CASSRTTGGLTEAFF.

The V and J genes are TRBV3-1 (or the pseudogene TRBV3-2) and TRBJ2-2; D might be TRBD1 or TRBD2, each matching 7 bases. The germline gives CDR1 LGHDT, CDR2 YNNKEL (reference sequence). V lost 0 bases and J 1 base, leaving 9 bases between the germline ends. This CDR3 has 16 residues. The CDR3 protein is CASSQDRGGNTGELFF. CDR3 in DNA: TGTGCCAGCAGCCAAGACAGGGGGGGGAACACCGGGGAGCTGTTTTTT.

This clone was observed once. The chain has TRBV5-4 and TRBJ2-1; D tentatively fits TRBD1 or TRBD2 (5 bases each). CDR3 length: 14 residues. V lost 5 bases and J 0 bases, leaving 9 bases between the germline ends. Germline lookup yields CDR1 SGHNT and CDR2 YYREEE (reference sequence). CDR3 nucleotide sequence: TGTGCCAGCAGGGGGGTAGGCTCCTACAATGAGCAGTTCTTC. Protein product: CASRGVGSYNEQFF. The full variable domain, its missing parts supplied by reference TRBV5-4 and TRBJ2-1, is ETGVTQSPTHLIKTRGQQVTLRCSSQSGHNTVSWYQQALGQGPQFIFQYYREEENGRGNFPPRFSGLQFPNYSSELNVNALELDDSALYLCASRGVGSYNEQFFGPGTRLTVL.

The V gene is TRBV9, the J gene TRBJ2-1, with 8 nucleotides matching TRBD1. Looked up from germline, CDR1 is SGDLS and CDR2 is YYNGEE. This CDR3 contains 13 residues. V gave up 0 bases and J gave up 8 bases; unmatched junction bases: 1. In DNA, the CDR3 is TGTGCCAGCAGCGTAGGACAGGGGCATGAGCAGTTCTTC. Residues: CASSVGQGHEQFF.

The chain recombines TRBV28 with TRBJ2-1; D is perhaps TRBD1 (6 bases). Germline CDR1 and CDR2: MDHEN and SYDVKM. V was pared by 7 bases and J by 7 bases, with 14 bases between. This CDR3 is 13 amino acids long. CDR3 in DNA: TGTGCCAGCAACGGACAGCCTGGAAATGAGCAGTTCTTC. The encoded protein is CASNGQPGNEQFF.

The genes are TRBV4-1 and TRBJ1-2; D may be TRBD1 (5 bases). Germline V CDR1 and CDR2: MGHRA, YSYEKL. V gave up 3 bases and J gave up 3 bases, with 11 bases separating them. There are 14 residues in the CDR3. CDR3 in DNA: TGCGCCAGCAGCCATCAGGGCAGGGACTATGGCTACACCTTC. This encodes CASSHQGRDYGYTF.

This rearrangement joins TRBV19 to TRBJ1-2; 8 bases are a match to TRBD1. This CDR3 is 17 amino acids long. Germline lookup yields CDR1 LNHDA and CDR2 SQIVND (reference sequence). J lost 0 bases, V lost 6 bases, and 12 bases had no gene match. CDR3 residues: CASSKTGAAPSNYGYTF. The CDR3 nucleotides are TGTGCCAGTAGCAAGACAGGGGCCGCACCCTCTAACTATGGCTACACCTTC.

This rearrangement joins TRBV7-2 to TRBJ2-1; D is unresolved. Germline V gives CDR1 SGHTA, CDR2 FQGNSA. Trimming took 5 bases from V and 9 from J, leaving 11 bases between them. This CDR3 has 12 amino acids. The DNA of the CDR3 is TGTGCCAGCAGCACCCAGCGTACTGAGCAGTTCTTC. Translated, it gives CASSTQRTEQFF.

V is TRBV4-3 and J is TRBJ1-1, with a possible D match to TRBD1 (5 bases). Trimming left V 3 bases short and J 1 base short, with 9 bases between. Germline V CDR1 and CDR2: LGHNA, YSLEER. The CDR3 totals 14 residues. The CDR3 loop is CASSQRQKNTEAFF. Here the CDR3 DNA reads TGCGCCAGCAGCCAGAGACAGAAGAACACTGAAGCTTTCTTT.

This chain uses TRBV10-3 with TRBJ2-2; 8 nucleotides line up with TRBD1. There are 16 residues in the CDR3. Germline V gene data show CDR1 as ENHRY and CDR2 as SYGVKD. J was trimmed by 1 base and V by 4 bases; bases with no gene match: 5. The CDR3 here is CAISGDRSQNTGELFF. CDR3 DNA sequence: TGTGCCATCAGTGGGGACAGGAGCCAGAACACCGGGGAGCTGTTTTTT.

The chain carries TRBV24-1 and TRBJ1-4; 7 bases line up with TRBD1. The CDR3 sequence is 15 residues long. Trimming at V came to 4 bases and at J to 7 bases, leaving 8 bases not matched to a gene. The germline gives CDR1 KGHDR, CDR2 SFDVKD. The CDR3 bases are TGTGCCACCAGTGACCCCAGGGGGTACGGTGAAAAACTGTTTTTT. This codes for CATSDPRGYGEKLFF.

Notes on this clone: Additional DNA sequences in this sample encode the identical CDR3. The chain uses TRBV3-1 (or the pseudogene TRBV3-2) and TRBJ2-3; D not resolved. Germline V gives CDR1 LGHDT, CDR2 YNNKEL (reference sequence). Trimming removed 2 bases from V and 0 bases from J, with 0 bases in between. The CDR3 covers 12 residues. CDR3 in amino acids: CASSQSTDTQYF. The CDR3 DNA is TGTGCCAGCAGCCAAAGCACAGATACGCAGTATTTT.

The chain combines TRBV28 with TRBJ2-7; the D gene is possibly TRBD1 (6 bases). Trimming removed 3 bases at V and 4 bases at J, with 13 bases between. This CDR3 is 14 amino acids long. Germline-derived CDR1 and CDR2 are MDHEN and SYDVKM. The CDR3 bases are TGTGCCAGCAGTTTGCCTACAGGGCAATACGAGCAGTACTTC. This encodes CASSLPTGQYEQYF.

The chain uses TRBV10-2 and TRBJ1-1; D is undetermined. V was cut by 0 bases and J by 5 bases, with 10 bases left in between. Germline V CDR1 and CDR2: WSHSY, SAAADI. This CDR3 region has 14 residues. The CDR3 DNA reads as TGCGCCAGCAGTGAGTCTACATTGGGTACTGAAGCTTTCTTT. The encoded protein is CASSESTLGTEAFF.

The chain combines TRBV3-1 (or the pseudogene TRBV3-2) with TRBJ1-5; a weak D match, TRBD1 (5 bases). The CDR3 spans 15 residues. Germline values: CDR1 LGHDT, CDR2 YNNKEL (reference sequence). Deletions cut 4 bases from V and 2 bases from J, with 12 bases between. The CDR3 reads CASSRGGFGNQPQHF. The CDR3 nucleotides are TGTGCCAGCAGCCGGGGGGGTTTTGGCAATCAGCCCCAGCATTTT.

This sequence joins TRBV6-5 and TRBJ1-5; 7 bases match TRBD1. This CDR3 has 15 residues. Germline loops: CDR1 MNHEY, CDR2 SVGAGI. Unmatched junction bases numbered 7, after V lost 8 bases and J lost 0 bases. CDR3 coding DNA: TGTGCCAGCGCTCAGGGGGGGATTAGCAATCAGCCCCAGCATTTT. Translating it yields CASAQGGISNQPQHF.

This sequence joins TRBV2 and TRBJ1-5; no reliable D call. Germline CDR1 reads SNHLY; CDR2 reads FYNNEI. CDR3 size: 15 residues. The germline V and J ends were trimmed by 6 bases and 3 bases, with 15 bases remaining between them. The CDR3 DNA is TGTGCCAGCAGAGCACAGTTTCAATTCAATCAGCCCCAGCATTTT. Amino acids: CASRAQFQFNQPQHF.

This clone was found once. The chain carries TRBV29-1 and TRBJ1-2, with no clear D. Germline V gives CDR1 SQVTM, CDR2 ANQGSEA. The V end was cut by 8 bases, the J end by 12 bases, with 22 bases between. The CDR3 has 12 residues. The DNA for the CDR3 is TGCAGCTTTGGGGATTTATCGTTTGGGAACACCTTC. Translated: CSFGDLSFGNTF.

The chain couples TRBV28 to TRBJ2-2, with D unclear. Germline V gives CDR1 MDHEN, CDR2 SYDVKM. The V end was cut by 6 bases, the J end by 0 bases, with 8 bases between. The length of the CDR3 is 14 residues. CDR3 sequence (DNA): TGTGCCAGCAGGGCTGACTCGAACACCGGGGAGCTGTTTTTT. This translates into CASRADSNTGELFF.